The present TCR beta chain was sequenced within a study of T cells in Graves' hyperthyroidism and ophthalmopathy. Study-level information: Before treatment of any kind, peripheral blood was taken at initial diagnosis. Whole-study results and caveats: Most thyroid clonotypes that were expanded above 0.001 also turned up in blood. Classification by a 13 V-J model distinguished ophthalmopathy from stable hyperthyroidism.

This clonotype was counted ten times or more. Antigen: not known. RNA transcripts gave rise to amplified TCR beta CDR3 regions. The HTBI primer set was used in a first-round RT-PCR of the TCR CDR3. One entry per CDR3 protein results from TCRdb running MiXCR on the multiplex PCR reads. Among roughly 800,000 distinct CDR3 sequences, roughly 40% were seen once, and the ten largest hold 8.9%. Out of more than 8 ml of fresh peripheral blood came the PBMCs. Germline V gives CDR1 LGHDT, CDR2 YNNKEL (reference sequence). There are 13 residues in the CDR3. Deletions cut 4 bases from V and 5 bases from J, with 11 bases between.

The rearrangement joins TRBV3-1 to TRBJ2-5; D unresolved. The source of this sequence is a young man with Graves' hyperthyroidism. The source material was blood. The CDR3 loop reads CASSPPSEETQYF. In nucleotides, the CDR3 is TGTGCCAGCAGCCCGCCCTCCGAGGAGACCCAGTACTTC.